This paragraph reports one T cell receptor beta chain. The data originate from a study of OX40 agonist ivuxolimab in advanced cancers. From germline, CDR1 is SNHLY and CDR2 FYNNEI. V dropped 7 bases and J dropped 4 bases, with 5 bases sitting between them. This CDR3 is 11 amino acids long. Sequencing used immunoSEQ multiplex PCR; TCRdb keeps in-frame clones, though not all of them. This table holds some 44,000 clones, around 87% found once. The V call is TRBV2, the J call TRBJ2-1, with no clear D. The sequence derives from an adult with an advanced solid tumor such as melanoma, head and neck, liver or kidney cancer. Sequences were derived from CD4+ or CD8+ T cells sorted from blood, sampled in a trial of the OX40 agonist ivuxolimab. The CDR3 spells CASKVYNEQFF. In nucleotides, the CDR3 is TGTGCCAGCAAAGTATACAATGAGCAGTTCTTC.